These 15 T cell receptor beta chains were sequenced from one sample in a study of T cells in Graves' hyperthyroidism and ophthalmopathy. RNA transcripts provided the source from which TCR beta CDR3 regions were amplified. The study used the HTBI primer set for a first-round RT-PCR of the TCR CDR3. TCRdb re-derived calls from the multiplex PCR reads in MiXCR, one entry per CDR3 protein. The sample has roughly 98,000 distinct CDR3 sequences; roughly 39% are singletons. The specimen was peripheral blood or thyroid tissue (not recorded which). The receptors here all came from a woman aged 30 to 39 with Graves' hyperthyroidism.

The rearrangement uses TRBV20-1 and TRBJ1-5; D gene uncertain. Deletions cut 3 bases from V and 0 bases from J, with 18 bases between. This CDR3 has 17 residues. Germline CDR1 DFQATT, CDR2 SNEGSKA (reference sequence). The CDR3 DNA follows: TGCAGTGCTAGGTCAAGGGAAGAGTTACATAGCAATCAGCCCCAGCATTTT. This translates into CSARSREELHSNQPQHF.

To note about this clonotype: With a much larger clone just one base away, this may be a read error. This chain links TRBV6-1 with TRBJ2-7; 7 bases are a match to TRBD1. V dropped 8 bases and J dropped 0; count of bases not matched to a gene: 7. Per the germline V gene, CDR1 is MNHNS and CDR2 is SASEGT. This CDR3 is 14 amino acids long. The CDR3 sequence is CASSDRSSSYEQYF. In nucleotides, the CDR3 is TGTGCCAGCTCGGACAGGAGTAGCTCCTACGAGCAGTACTTC.

The rearrangement links TRBV20-1 to TRBJ2-5, with unresolved D. Deletions cut 3 bases from V and 1 base from J, with 9 bases between. The V gene's germline CDR1 is DFQATT and CDR2 SNEGSKA (reference sequence). The CDR3 is 13 residues long. The CDR3 DNA is TGCAGTGCTAGTTTGGACGGCCAAGAGACCCAGTACTTC. Amino acids: CSASLDGQETQYF.

The V call is TRBV9, the J call TRBJ2-7; 10 nucleotides match TRBD1. The CDR3 has 17 residues. Germline CDR1 SGDLS, CDR2 YYNGEE. Trimming cost V 4 bases and J 2 bases; bases outside gene matches: 12. CDR3 sequence reads: CASSPLPGQGFTYEQYF. DNA of the CDR3: TGTGCCAGCAGCCCGCTACCGGGACAGGGGTTTACCTACGAGCAGTACTTC.

This clonotype has ten or more counts. V gene TRBV27 combines with J gene TRBJ1-1; 8 bases are shared with TRBD1. This CDR3 contains 14 residues. Germline loops: CDR1 MNHEY, CDR2 SMNVEV (reference sequence). With 7 bases clipped from V and 6 bases from J, the junction kept 10 bases outside the gene matches. This chain's CDR3 is CASTLRQGAPEAFF. As DNA, the CDR3 is TGTGCCAGCACTCTCCGGCAGGGGGCCCCTGAAGCTTTCTTT.

This rearrangement joins TRBV7-9 to TRBJ1-1; D gene unclear. CDR1 and CDR2 from the germline V gene are SEHNR and FQNEAQ (reference sequence). The CDR3 runs to 14 residues. Trimming removed 5 bases from V and 5 bases from J, with 15 bases in between. This CDR3 is CASSTPSFGTEAFF. The CDR3 DNA reads TGTGCCAGCAGCACCCCGTCGTTTGGGACTGAAGCTTTCTTT.

This clonotype was found many times. This rearrangement joins TRBV5-4 to TRBJ2-2, with D perhaps TRBD1 (6 bases). The germline gives CDR1 SGHNT, CDR2 YYREEE (reference sequence). This CDR3 contains 15 residues. V lost 10 bases, J lost 6 bases, and 22 bases lay in between. The CDR3 coding sequence is TGTGCCGGGAGCAGTTACAGGGATTCCTCCGGGGAGCTGTTTTTT. Translated: CAGSSYRDSSGELFF.

This clonotype was detected many times. V gene TRBV2 combines with J gene TRBJ1-1; D remains unclear. Trimming pared 4 bases from V and 4 bases from J, leaving 13 bases between. CDR1 and CDR2 from the germline V gene are SNHLY and FYNNEI. This CDR3 region has 14 residues. The CDR3 DNA reads TGTGCCAGCAGTGCTACTGCGTGGGGCACTGAAGCTTTCTTT. This gives the protein CASSATAWGTEAFF.

The V gene is TRBV15, the J gene TRBJ1-4, with TRBD1 matching 7 bases. V trimming: 3 bases; J trimming: 8 bases; junction bases outside the gene matches: 9. CDR1 LNHNV and CDR2 YYDKDF come from the germline V gene (reference sequence). There are 15 residues in the CDR3. The CDR3 region is CATSSLDRAGEKLFF. Here the CDR3 DNA reads TGTGCCACCAGCAGCCTAGACAGGGCAGGGGAAAAACTGTTTTTT.

The V gene is TRBV28, the J gene TRBJ2-5; no clear D gene. Germline assignment: CDR1 MDHEN and CDR2 SYDVKM. Trimming removed 2 bases from V and 9 bases from J, with 16 bases in between. This CDR3 spans 14 amino acids. The CDR3 is CASSLRFWGGSQYF. CDR3 in DNA: TGTGCCAGCAGTTTAAGGTTTTGGGGTGGATCCCAGTACTTC. Full variable domain (rest looked up from reference TRBV28 and TRBJ2-5): DVKVTQSSRYLVKRTGEKVFLECVQDMDHENMFWYRQDPGLGLRLIYFSYDVKMKEKGDIPEGYSVSREKKERFSLILESASTNQTSMYLCASSLRFWGGSQYFGPGTRLLVL.

This clonotype came up many times. This chain uses TRBV7-2 with TRBJ1-5, with D tentatively TRBD1 (5 bases). The CDR3 sequence is 14 residues long. V was pared by 5 bases and J by 9 bases, with 17 bases between. The germline V gene encodes CDR1 SGHTA and CDR2 FQGNSA. DNA for the CDR3: TGTGCCAGCAGCCGCACAGGCGTCAACGTGCCCCAGCATTTT. Protein: CASSRTGVNVPQHF.

As concerns this clonotype: Its ends do not fully match the called genes, so a read error is possible. This chain's CDR3 is CASSLSGRATDTRYF. CDR3 nucleotides: TGTGCCAGCAGCTTAAGCGGGAGGGCCACAGATACGCGGTATTTT. J is TRBJ2-3 and V is TRBV7-2, with 10 bases that match TRBD2. The CDR3 covers 15 residues. The germline V gene encodes CDR1 SGHTA and CDR2 FQGNSA. Full variable domain (outside the CDR3, taken from reference TRBV7-2 and TRBJ2-3): GAGVSQSPSNKVTEKGKDVELRCDPISGHTALYWYRQSLGQGLEFLIYFQGNSAPDKSGLPSDRFSAERTGGSVSTLTIQRTQQEDSAVYLCASSLSGRATDTRYFGPGTRLTVL.

This clonotype was seen at least ten times. The rearrangement links TRBV5-1 to TRBJ1-3; 8 bases are shared with TRBD1. J lost 4 bases, V lost 4 bases, and 10 bases had no gene match. In germline, CDR1 is SGHRS, CDR2 YFSETQ. The CDR3 runs 16 residues. The CDR3 loop is CASSIHTRGQGNTIYF. Here the CDR3 DNA reads TGCGCCAGCAGCATCCACACCAGGGGGCAAGGAAACACCATATATTTT. The variable domain in full, completed from reference TRBV5-1 and TRBJ1-3, reads KAGVTQTPRYLIKTRGQQVTLSCSPISGHRSVSWYQQTPGQGLQFLFEYFSETQRNKGNFPGRFSGRQFSNSRSEMNVSTLELGDSALYLCASSIHTRGQGNTIYFGEGSWLTVV.

A remark on this clonotype: One end of the junction does not line up with germline, which may come from a read error. The chain recombines TRBV7-2 with TRBJ1-5, with D unresolved. The CDR3 length is 15 residues. Germline V gives CDR1 SGHTA, CDR2 FQGNSA. The CDR3 is CANSLDGTVIQPQHF. CDR3 DNA sequence: TGTGCCAACAGCTTAGATGGAACAGTCATTCAGCCCCAGCATTTT.

The chain has TRBV7-9 and TRBJ1-1, with 8 nucleotides matching TRBD1. The V gene end was trimmed by 5 bases and the J gene end by 0 bases; junction bases not matched to a gene: 5. The length of the CDR3 is 15 residues. In germline, CDR1 is SEHNR, CDR2 FQNEAQ (reference sequence). The CDR3 loop is CASSRGQGVNTEAFF. For the CDR3, the DNA is TGTGCCAGCAGCCGAGGACAGGGTGTGAACACTGAAGCTTTCTTT.